The 31 T cell receptor beta chains below were found in one sample sequenced in a study of regulatory T cells in long-lasting Graves disease. Time point denoted: newly diagnosed GD, antithyroid drugs for less than 3 months. RNA extracted from PBMCs served as the sequencing template. Arm-PCR with iRepertoire HTBI primers amplified the CDR3 regions for these TCR beta libraries. TCRdb re-derived calls from the multiplex PCR reads in MiXCR, one entry per CDR3 protein. The sample has 350,000 to 500,000 distinct CDR3 sequences; around 15% are singletons. The same sample was also studied in work on T cells in Graves' hyperthyroidism and ophthalmopathy.

The sequenced sample was peripheral blood mononuclear cells (PBMCs), obtained at new diagnosis, from a patient treated with antithyroid drugs. All receptors come from a woman under 30 with Graves disease.

This clonotype was counted only a few times. V and J are TRBV28 and TRBJ1-2, with D possibly matching TRBD1 (6 bases). The germline CDR1 and CDR2 sequences are MDHEN and SYDVKM. Trimming removed 6 bases from V and 5 bases from J, with 16 bases in between. The CDR3 is made up of 14 amino acids. The chain's CDR3 is CASSPQGGLYGYTF. In DNA, the CDR3 is TGTGCCAGCAGCCCACAGGGTGGCCTTTATGGCTACACCTTC.

The chain has TRBV28 and TRBJ1-4; tentative D call: TRBD1 (5 bases). The CDR3 length is 13 residues. Germline assignment: CDR1 MDHEN and CDR2 SYDVKM. Trimming removed 3 bases at V and 7 bases at J, with 9 bases between. CDR3 nucleotide sequence: TGTGCCAGCAGTTTCAGGGATTTTGAAAAACTGTTTTTT. Protein product: CASSFRDFEKLFF.

The chain uses TRBV29-1 and TRBJ1-4; D is uncertain. The V gene lost 3 bases and the J gene lost 4 bases, with 12 bases spanning the gap. Looked up from germline, CDR1 is SQVTM and CDR2 is ANQGSEA. CDR3 length: 14 residues. The CDR3, as DNA: TGCAGCGTTGAGAAACTAAGGGATAATGAAAAACTGTTTTTT. Protein product: CSVEKLRDNEKLFF.

The sample holds a few counts of this clonotype. The chain has TRBV6-1 and TRBJ2-1, with TRBD1 as a possible D gene (7 bases). Deletions cut 3 bases from V and 0 bases from J, with 9 bases between. Per germline, CDR1 MNHNS and CDR2 SASEGT. This CDR3 is 15 amino acids long. The chain's CDR3 is CASSEQGGSYNEQFF. The DNA of the CDR3 is TGTGCCAGCAGTGAGCAGGGGGGCTCCTACAATGAGCAGTTCTTC.

This clonotype was detected a few times. V gene TRBV20-1 combines with J gene TRBJ2-7, with D maybe TRBD2 (7 bases). The germline V gene has CDR1 DFQATT and CDR2 SNEGSKA (reference sequence). This CDR3 is built from 14 residues. Trimming removed 4 bases from V and 4 bases from J, with 17 bases in between. The CDR3, as DNA: TGCAGTGCTATGGGGGCGGGAGATAATTACGAGCAGTACTTC. Its protein is CSAMGAGDNYEQYF.

This clonotype was detected ten times or more. The rearrangement uses TRBV11-2 and TRBJ2-7; possible D gene TRBD1, 5 bases. The CDR3 loop spans 15 amino acids. Looked up from germline, CDR1 is SGHAT and CDR2 is FQNNGV. V shed 1 base and J shed 3 bases, with 13 bases lying between them. The CDR3 here is CASSLVQGVDYEQYF. The DNA for the CDR3 is TGTGCCAGCAGCTTAGTGCAGGGCGTTGACTACGAGCAGTACTTC.

This clonotype was found many times. The gene calls are TRBV2 and TRBJ1-2, with 7 nucleotides matching TRBD1. Germline CDR1 reads SNHLY; CDR2 reads FYNNEI. V lost 6 bases, J lost 2 bases, and 6 bases stayed unmatched. The CDR3 is 14 amino acids. As DNA, the CDR3 is TGTGCCAGCAGGGCCGGGACAGTGAACTATGGCTACACCTTC. It encodes CASRAGTVNYGYTF.

This clonotype was recorded many times. The V call is TRBV6-5, the J call TRBJ2-7, with a weak D call TRBD2 (6 bases). Germline V CDR1 and CDR2: MNHEY, SVGAGI. Trimming pared 3 bases from V and 0 bases from J, leaving 12 bases between. This CDR3 has 15 amino acids. The CDR3 region is CASSYASASSYEQYF. The CDR3 bases are TGTGCCAGCAGTTATGCTAGCGCTAGCTCCTACGAGCAGTACTTC.

The chain is built from TRBV20-1 and TRBJ1-1; D ambiguous. Germline V gene lookup returns CDR1 DFQATT and CDR2 SNEGSKA (reference sequence). This CDR3 region has 8 residues. The CDR3 DNA reads TGCAGGGCAACTGAAGCTTTCTTT. This encodes CRATEAFF.

This rearrangement joins TRBV30 to TRBJ1-4; D ambiguous. The CDR3 length is 12 residues. Germline CDR1 reads GTSNPN; CDR2 reads SVGIG (reference sequence). The V end was cut by 2 bases, the J end by 3 bases, with 4 bases between. The CDR3 is CAWSFSNEKLFF. In DNA, the CDR3 is TGTGCCTGGAGTTTTTCTAATGAAAAACTGTTTTTT.

This clonotype was seen at least ten times. This rearrangement joins TRBV18 to TRBJ2-1; TRBD2 agrees at 13 bases. The CDR3 extends over 16 amino acids. The germline CDR1 and CDR2 sequences are KGHSH and LQKENI. The trim removed 5 bases at V and 6 bases at J, leaving 7 bases unmatched. CDR3 sequence reads: CASSAGTSGVRNEQFF. The CDR3 coding sequence is TGTGCCAGCTCAGCCGGGACTAGCGGGGTGCGCAATGAGCAGTTCTTC. The entire variable domain, with the rest obtained from reference TRBV18 and TRBJ2-1, is as follows: NAGVMQNPRHLVRRRGQEARLRCSPMKGHSHVYWYRQLPEEGLKFMVYLQKENIIDESGMPKERFSAEFPKEGPSILRIQQVVRGDSAAYFCASSAGTSGVRNEQFFGPGTRLTVL.

This chain connects TRBV30 to TRBJ2-3; D is possibly TRBD1 or TRBD2 (6 bases each). Germline V gives CDR1 GTSNPN, CDR2 SVGIG (reference sequence). The V end lost 5 bases, the J end lost 3 bases, and 15 bases lay between the germline ends. The CDR3 sequence is 14 residues long. The CDR3 bases are TGTGCCTGGTCCTTGAGGGGGGCGACAGATACGCAGTATTTT. It specifies CAWSLRGATDTQYF.

Remarks on this clonotype: A much bigger clone sits one base away, suggesting this may be a read error. Here the CDR3 omits its conserved ending phenylalanine or tryptophan, so a read error is the likely source. This chain links TRBV12-3 or TRBV12-4 with TRBJ1-5, with D possibly TRBD1 on 6 matching bases. Trimming removed 6 bases at V and 6 bases at J, with 12 bases between. The CDR3 sequence is 13 residues long. Here the CDR3 reads CASSRGGVQPQHL. The CDR3 nucleotides are TGTGCCAGCAGCCGGGGGGGCGTTCAGCCCCAGCATCTT.

The chain is built from TRBV10-3 and TRBJ1-2; D unclear. Trimming removed 5 bases from V and 1 base from J, with 11 bases in between. The CDR3 is 14 residues long. Per germline, CDR1 ENHRY and CDR2 SYGVKD. The CDR3 coding sequence is TGTGCCATCAGTAGGGAAGTGGGTAACTATGGCTACACCTTC. Protein sequence: CAISREVGNYGYTF.

This clonotype was counted only a few times. This chain joins TRBV14 and TRBJ1-5; D is unclear. The CDR3 consists of 14 residues. The V gene's germline CDR1 is SGHDN and CDR2 FVKESK. Trimming removed 5 bases from V and 5 bases from J, with 13 bases in between. CDR3: CASSTGLPDQPQHF. The CDR3 bases are TGTGCCAGCAGCACCGGATTGCCCGATCAGCCCCAGCATTTT.

This clonotype was counted many times. At one end, the junction sequence differs from germline, possibly due to a read error. The genes are TRBV5-1 and TRBJ2-3, with 10 bases aligning to TRBD1. Germline V gene lookup returns CDR1 SGHRS and CDR2 YFSETQ. This CDR3 region has 14 residues. CDR3 DNA: TGTGCCAGCAGCTTGGACAGGGGGACAGATACGCAGTATTTT. Translation gives CASSLDRGTDTQYF.

The table lists this clonotype with a few counts. This chain joins TRBV7-9 and TRBJ2-5; weak D call: TRBD2 (5 bases). There are 15 residues in the CDR3. Germline-derived CDR1 and CDR2 are SEHNR and FQNEAQ (reference sequence). Deletions cut 0 bases from V and 1 base from J, with 9 bases between. The CDR3 DNA is TGTGCCAGCAGCTTAGCGCGGGCAGGCCAAGAGACCCAGTACTTC. This encodes CASSLARAGQETQYF.

This clonotype was observed a handful of times. The chain couples TRBV5-6 to TRBJ1-2, with D uncertain. The CDR3 is 14 residues long. V shed 6 bases and J shed 4 bases, with 16 bases lying between them. The germline gives CDR1 SGHDT, CDR2 YYEEEE. The CDR3 DNA reads TGTGCCAGCATACTCAGTGGCGGCGTCTATGGCTACACCTTC. Translation gives CASILSGGVYGYTF.

Remarks on this clonotype: One junction end does not reproduce the germline sequence, and a read error may be involved. V gene TRBV15 combines with J gene TRBJ2-1; D is tentatively TRBD1 or TRBD2 (5 bases each). Germline values: CDR1 LNHNV, CDR2 YYDKDF (reference sequence). The CDR3 sequence is 18 residues long. The CDR3 reads CAISNPTTSGPSYNEQFF. The CDR3 nucleotides read TGTGCCATCAGCAATCCTACCACGTCGGGACCATCCTACAATGAGCAGTTCTTC. Full variable domain (outside the CDR3, taken from reference TRBV15 and TRBJ2-1): DAMVIQNPRYQVTQFGKPVTLSCSQTLNHNVMYWYQQKSSQAPKLLFHYYDKDFNNEADTPDNFQSRRPNTSFCFLDIRSPGLGDTAMYLCAISNPTTSGPSYNEQFFGPGTRLTVL.

This chain links TRBV6-1 with TRBJ2-1; the D gene is possibly TRBD2 (6 bases). Trimming removed 6 bases at V and 15 bases at J, with 18 bases between. The length of the CDR3 is 12 residues. Germline V gives CDR1 MNHNS, CDR2 SASEGT. CDR3 DNA: TGTGCCAGCAGCCAAGCGGGCCTCGAAGCGTTCTTC. Its translation: CASSQAGLEAFF.

This clonotype has ten or more counts. This chain connects TRBV5-1 to TRBJ2-7; D ambiguous. CDR3 length equals 16 residues. Germline CDR1 SGHRS, CDR2 YFSETQ. V was clipped by 4 bases and J by 0 bases, with 17 bases between them. The CDR3 loop reads CASSRNRFMSSYEQYF. CDR3 coding DNA: TGCGCCAGCAGCAGGAACAGATTCATGAGCTCCTACGAGCAGTACTTC.

The V and J genes are TRBV9 and TRBJ1-2; D ambiguous. Germline V gene lookup returns CDR1 SGDLS and CDR2 YYNGEE. The CDR3 has 12 amino acids. V lost 1 base and J lost 2, with 3 bases in between. CDR3 sequence (DNA): TGTGCCAGCAGCGTAACAAACTATGGCTACACCTTC. Its translation: CASSVTNYGYTF.

In this sample, this clonotype turned up a few times. J is TRBJ2-1 and V is TRBV28; TRBD1 agrees at 11 bases. The CDR3 is 16 residues long. The J segment lost 8 bases and the V segment lost 2 bases, leaving 8 bases of the junction unmatched. Germline V gene lookup returns CDR1 MDHEN and CDR2 SYDVKM. The CDR3 region has the DNA TGTGCCAGCAGTTTAAATCCGGGACAGGGGGACTATGAGCAGTTCTTC. This gives the protein CASSLNPGQGDYEQFF.

This clonotype was seen more than once but under ten times. The genes are TRBV30 and TRBJ2-3; no firm D call. The J call may not be correct, given that the DNA end is closer to TRBJ2-5. The CDR3 length is 12 residues. Germline CDR1 GTSNPN, CDR2 SVGIG (reference sequence). The CDR3 DNA follows: TGTGCCTGGAGTAAGGGCTGGGAGACCCAGTACTTC. It encodes CAWSKGWETQYF.

The CDR3 bases are TGCAGTGCTAGAAGGGGGGGCGCGGCCGGTAGCGAGCAGTACTTC. It translates to CSARRGGAAGSEQYF. This sequence joins TRBV20-1 and TRBJ2-7; tentatively, D is TRBD2 (7 bases). Germline lookup yields CDR1 DFQATT and CDR2 SNEGSKA (reference sequence). Trimming removed 2 bases at V and 6 bases at J, with 20 bases between. The CDR3 is 15 amino acids.

The chain couples TRBV12-3 or TRBV12-4 to TRBJ2-6; D is uncertain. CDR3 length: 15 amino acids. The V end was cut by 5 bases, the J end by 5 bases, with 13 bases between. CDR3 in amino acids: CASSLPTDWANVLTF. CDR3 sequence (DNA): TGTGCCAGCAGTCTACCGACTGACTGGGCCAACGTCCTGACTTTC.

This clonotype was counted a few times. This chain connects TRBV13 to TRBJ1-5, with 7 bases fitting TRBD1. The V gene's germline CDR1 is PRHDT and CDR2 FYEKMQ (reference sequence). J was trimmed by 6 bases and V by 5 bases; bases with no gene match: 4. The CDR3 has 13 amino acids. DNA of the CDR3: TGTGCCAGCAGCAACAGGGGAGGTCAGCCCCAGCATTTT. It encodes CASSNRGGQPQHF.

The table lists this clonotype with a few counts. J is TRBJ2-2 and V is TRBV2; a possible D gene is TRBD2 (6 bases). Germline CDR1 SNHLY, CDR2 FYNNEI. The CDR3 totals 14 residues. The V end was cut by 8 bases, the J end by 3 bases, with 13 bases between. The CDR3 reads CASGREMHTGELFF. CDR3 coding DNA: TGTGCCAGCGGTCGGGAGATGCACACCGGGGAGCTGTTTTTT.

With respect to this clonotype: A far larger clone is a single base away, which makes a read error likely. V gene TRBV2 combines with J gene TRBJ2-4, with 7 nucleotides matching TRBD1. This CDR3 has 16 amino acids. Trimming at V came to 8 bases and at J to 13 bases, leaving 23 bases not matched to a gene. Germline CDR1 SNHLY, CDR2 FYNNEI. The CDR3 spells CASGDRGKMGYNEQYF. CDR3 sequence (DNA): TGTGCCAGCGGGGACAGAGGAAAGATGGGCTACAATGAGCAGTACTTC.

Remarks on this clonotype: A junction boundary mismatches the germline segment, possibly from a read error. J is TRBJ1-4 and V is TRBV20-1; tentatively, D is TRBD1 (5 bases). The CDR3 length is 17 residues. From germline, CDR1 is DFQATT and CDR2 SNEGSKA (reference sequence). CDR3 nucleotides: TGCAGTGCTAGAGACGGAAGGGGTTTGGCAACTAATGAAGAACTGTTTTTT. Translating gives CSARDGRGLATNEELFF.

This clonotype was detected only a few times. This sequence joins TRBV4-3 and TRBJ2-2, with 8 bases matching TRBD2. V shed 0 bases and J 4 bases; nucleotides not matched to a gene: 10. The CDR3 is 18 residues long. Germline assignment: CDR1 LGHNA and CDR2 YSLEER. The CDR3 reads CASSQEPTSGSLTGELFF. CDR3 sequence (DNA): TGCGCCAGCAGCCAAGAACCCACCAGCGGGAGTCTCACCGGGGAGCTGTTTTTT.